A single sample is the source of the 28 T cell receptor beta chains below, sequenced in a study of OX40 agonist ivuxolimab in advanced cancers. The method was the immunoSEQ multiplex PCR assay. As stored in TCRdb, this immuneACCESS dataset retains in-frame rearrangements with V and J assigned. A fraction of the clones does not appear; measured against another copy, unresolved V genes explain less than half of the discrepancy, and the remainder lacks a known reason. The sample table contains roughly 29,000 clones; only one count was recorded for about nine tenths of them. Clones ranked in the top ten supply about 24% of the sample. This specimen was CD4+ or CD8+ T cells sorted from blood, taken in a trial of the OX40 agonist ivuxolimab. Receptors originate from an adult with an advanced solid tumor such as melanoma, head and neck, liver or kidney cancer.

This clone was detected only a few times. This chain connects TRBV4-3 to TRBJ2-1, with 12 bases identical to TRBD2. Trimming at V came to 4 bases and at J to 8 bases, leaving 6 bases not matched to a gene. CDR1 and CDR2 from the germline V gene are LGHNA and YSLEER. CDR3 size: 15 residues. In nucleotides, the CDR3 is TGCGCCAGCAGCCTTGGACTAGCGGGATGGGATGAGCAGTTCTTC. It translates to CASSLGLAGWDEQFF.

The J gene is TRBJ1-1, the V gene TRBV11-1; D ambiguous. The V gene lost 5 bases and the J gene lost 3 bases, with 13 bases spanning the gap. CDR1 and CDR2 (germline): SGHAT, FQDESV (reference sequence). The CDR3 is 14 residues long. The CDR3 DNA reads TGTGCCAGCAGCATTGGACCGGGATACACTGAAGCTTTCTTT. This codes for CASSIGPGYTEAFF. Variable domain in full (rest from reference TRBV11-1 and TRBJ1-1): EAEVAQSPRYKITEKSQAVAFWCDPISGHATLYWYRQILGQGPELLVQFQDESVVDDSQLPKDRFSAERLKGVDSTLKIQPAELGDSAMYLCASSIGPGYTEAFFGQGTRLTVV.

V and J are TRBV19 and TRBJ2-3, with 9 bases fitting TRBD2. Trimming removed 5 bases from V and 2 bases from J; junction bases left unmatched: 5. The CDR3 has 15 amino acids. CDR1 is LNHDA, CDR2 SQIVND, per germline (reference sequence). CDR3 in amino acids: CASSSTSGYTDTQYF. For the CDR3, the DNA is TGTGCCAGTAGTTCGACTAGCGGATACACAGATACGCAGTATTTT.

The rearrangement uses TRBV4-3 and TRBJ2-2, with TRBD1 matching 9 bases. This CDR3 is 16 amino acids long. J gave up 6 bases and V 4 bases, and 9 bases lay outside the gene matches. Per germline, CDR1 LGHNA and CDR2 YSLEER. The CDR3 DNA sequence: TGCGCCAGCAGCCCGCCTGACAGGGGGTTTGCCGGGGAGCTGTTTTTT. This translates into CASSPPDRGFAGELFF.

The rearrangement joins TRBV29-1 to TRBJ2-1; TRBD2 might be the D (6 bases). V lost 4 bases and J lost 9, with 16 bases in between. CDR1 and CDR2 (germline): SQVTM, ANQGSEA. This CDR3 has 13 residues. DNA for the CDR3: TGCAGCGTTGCCTCCACTAGCAAGGGTGAGCAGTTCTTC. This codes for CSVASTSKGEQFF.

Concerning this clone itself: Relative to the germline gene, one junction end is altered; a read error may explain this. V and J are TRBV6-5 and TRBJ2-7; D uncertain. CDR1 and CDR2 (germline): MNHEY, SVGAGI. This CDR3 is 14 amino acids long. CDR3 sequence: CASSYKGTSNEQYF. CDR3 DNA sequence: TGTGCCAGCAGTTACAAGGGTACCTCCAACGAGCAGTACTTC.

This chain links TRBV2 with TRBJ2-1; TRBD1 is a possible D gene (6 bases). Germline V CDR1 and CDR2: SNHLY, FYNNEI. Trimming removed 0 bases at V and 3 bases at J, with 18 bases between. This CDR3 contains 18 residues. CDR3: CASSEAEGTTLYYNEQFF. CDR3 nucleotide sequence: TGTGCCAGCAGTGAAGCCGAGGGGACAACGCTATACTACAATGAGCAGTTCTTC.

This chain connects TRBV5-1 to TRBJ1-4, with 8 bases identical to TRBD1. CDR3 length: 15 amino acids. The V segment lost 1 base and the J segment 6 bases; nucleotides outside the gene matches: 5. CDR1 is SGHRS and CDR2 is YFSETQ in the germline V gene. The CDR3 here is CASSLTGQGHEKLFF. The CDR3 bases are TGCGCCAGCAGCTTGACTGGACAGGGCCATGAAAAACTGTTTTTT.

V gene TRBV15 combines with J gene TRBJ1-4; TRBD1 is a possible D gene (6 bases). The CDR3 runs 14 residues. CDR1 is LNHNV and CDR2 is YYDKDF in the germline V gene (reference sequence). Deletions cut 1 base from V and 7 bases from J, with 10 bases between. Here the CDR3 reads CATSRGGQLEKLFF. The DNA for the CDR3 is TGTGCCACCAGCAGAGGTGGACAGCTTGAAAAACTGTTTTTT.

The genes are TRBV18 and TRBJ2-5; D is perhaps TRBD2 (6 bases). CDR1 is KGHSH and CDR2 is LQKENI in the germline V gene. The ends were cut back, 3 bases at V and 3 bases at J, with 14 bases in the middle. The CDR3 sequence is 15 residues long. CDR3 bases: TGTGCCAGCTCACCGGCGCCAGCGGGCGAAGAGACCCAGTACTTC. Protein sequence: CASSPAPAGEETQYF.

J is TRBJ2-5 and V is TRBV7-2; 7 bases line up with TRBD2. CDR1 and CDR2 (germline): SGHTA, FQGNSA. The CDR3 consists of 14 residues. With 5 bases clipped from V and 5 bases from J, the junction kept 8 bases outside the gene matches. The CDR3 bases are TGTGCCAGCAGCCGCCCGGGGGGAGGGGAGACCCAGTACTTC. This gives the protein CASSRPGGGETQYF. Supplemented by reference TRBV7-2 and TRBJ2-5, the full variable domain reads GAGVSQSPSNKVTEKGKDVELRCDPISGHTALYWYRQSLGQGLEFLIYFQGNSAPDKSGLPSDRFSAERTGGSVSTLTIQRTQQEDSAVYLCASSRPGGGETQYFGPGTRLLVL.

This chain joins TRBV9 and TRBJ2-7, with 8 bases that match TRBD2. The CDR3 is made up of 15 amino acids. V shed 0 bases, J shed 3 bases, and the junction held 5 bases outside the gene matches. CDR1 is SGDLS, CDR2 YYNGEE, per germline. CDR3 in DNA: TGTGCCAGCAGCGTAGATACCAGCGGGAGCTACGAGCAGTACTTC. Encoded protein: CASSVDTSGSYEQYF.

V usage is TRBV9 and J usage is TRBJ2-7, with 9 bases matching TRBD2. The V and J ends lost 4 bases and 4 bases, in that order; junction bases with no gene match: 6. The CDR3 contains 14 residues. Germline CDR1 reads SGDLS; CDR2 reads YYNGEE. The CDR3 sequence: CASSTSGRIYEQYF. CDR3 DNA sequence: TGTGCCAGCAGCACGAGCGGGAGGATTTACGAGCAGTACTTC.

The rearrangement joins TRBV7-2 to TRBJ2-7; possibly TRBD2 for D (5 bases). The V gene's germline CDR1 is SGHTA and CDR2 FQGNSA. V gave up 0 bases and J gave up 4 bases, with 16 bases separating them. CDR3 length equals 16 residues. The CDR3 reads CASSLALARDTYEQYF. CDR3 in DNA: TGTGCCAGCAGCTTAGCCCTAGCTAGGGATACGTACGAGCAGTACTTC.

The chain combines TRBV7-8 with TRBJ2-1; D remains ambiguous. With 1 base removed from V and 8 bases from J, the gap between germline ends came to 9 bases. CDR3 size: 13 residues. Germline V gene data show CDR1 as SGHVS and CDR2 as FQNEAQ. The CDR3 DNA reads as TGTGCCAGCAGCTTAGATCCCGGTTATGAGCAGTTCTTC. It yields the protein CASSLDPGYEQFF.

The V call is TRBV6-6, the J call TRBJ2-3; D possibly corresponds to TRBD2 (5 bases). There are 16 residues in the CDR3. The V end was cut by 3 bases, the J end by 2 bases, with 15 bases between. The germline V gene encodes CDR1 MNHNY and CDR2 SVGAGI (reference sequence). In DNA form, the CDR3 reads TGTGCCAGCAGTTATTCCGGACTGAGATTCACAGATACGCAGTATTTT. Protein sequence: CASSYSGLRFTDTQYF.

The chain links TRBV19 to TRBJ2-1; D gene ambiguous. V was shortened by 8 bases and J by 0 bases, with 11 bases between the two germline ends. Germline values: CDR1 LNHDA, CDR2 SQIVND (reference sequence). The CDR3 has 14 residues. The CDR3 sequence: CASRGRSSYNEQFF. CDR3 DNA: TGTGCCAGTCGTGGTAGGAGCTCCTACAATGAGCAGTTCTTC.

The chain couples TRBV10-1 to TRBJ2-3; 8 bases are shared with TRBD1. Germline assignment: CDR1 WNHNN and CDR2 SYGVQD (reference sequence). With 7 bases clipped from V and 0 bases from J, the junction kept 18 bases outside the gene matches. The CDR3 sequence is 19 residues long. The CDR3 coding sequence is TGCGCCAGCATTCCCCCGGGGACAGGCCCACGGGGTAGCACAGATACGCAGTATTTT. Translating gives CASIPPGTGPRGSTDTQYF.

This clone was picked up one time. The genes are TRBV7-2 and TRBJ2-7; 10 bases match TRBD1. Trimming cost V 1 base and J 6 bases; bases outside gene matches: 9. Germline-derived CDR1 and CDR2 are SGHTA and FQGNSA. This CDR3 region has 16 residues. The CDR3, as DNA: TGTGCCAGCAGCTTAGTGGGTTGGACAGGGGGATCCGAGCAGTACTTC. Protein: CASSLVGWTGGSEQYF.

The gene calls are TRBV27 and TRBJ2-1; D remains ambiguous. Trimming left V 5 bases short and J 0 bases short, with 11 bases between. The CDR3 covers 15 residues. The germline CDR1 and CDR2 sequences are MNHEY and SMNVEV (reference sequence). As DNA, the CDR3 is TGTGCCAGCAGTGATCTCCTGAGCTCCTACAATGAGCAGTTCTTC. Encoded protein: CASSDLLSSYNEQFF.

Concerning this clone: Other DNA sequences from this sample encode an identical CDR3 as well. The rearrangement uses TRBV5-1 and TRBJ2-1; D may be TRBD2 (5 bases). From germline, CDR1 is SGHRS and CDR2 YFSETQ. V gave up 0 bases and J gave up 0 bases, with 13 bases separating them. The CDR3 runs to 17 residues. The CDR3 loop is CASSLEASGSSYNEQFF. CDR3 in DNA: TGCGCCAGCAGCTTGGAAGCATCGGGGAGCTCCTACAATGAGCAGTTCTTC.

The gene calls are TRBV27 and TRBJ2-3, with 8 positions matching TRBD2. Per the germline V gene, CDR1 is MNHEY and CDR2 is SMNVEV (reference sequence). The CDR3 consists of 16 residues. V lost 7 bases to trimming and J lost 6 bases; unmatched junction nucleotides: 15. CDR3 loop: CASIGWEVSGMDTQYF. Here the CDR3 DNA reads TGTGCCAGCATAGGGTGGGAGGTTAGCGGGATGGATACGCAGTATTTT.

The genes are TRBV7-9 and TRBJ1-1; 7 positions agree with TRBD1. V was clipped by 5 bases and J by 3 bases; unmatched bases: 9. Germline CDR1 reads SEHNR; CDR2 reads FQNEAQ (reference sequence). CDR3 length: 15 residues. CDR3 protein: CASSGPGQWDTEAFF. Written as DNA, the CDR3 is TGTGCCAGCAGCGGGCCGGGACAGTGGGACACTGAAGCTTTCTTT.

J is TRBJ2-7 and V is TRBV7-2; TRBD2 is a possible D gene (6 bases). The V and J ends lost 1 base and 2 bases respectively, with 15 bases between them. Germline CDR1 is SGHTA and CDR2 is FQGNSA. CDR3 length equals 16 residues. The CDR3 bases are TGTGCCAGCAGCTTAGATTTTAGTCCGGGGGCCTACGAGCAGTACTTC. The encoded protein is CASSLDFSPGAYEQYF.

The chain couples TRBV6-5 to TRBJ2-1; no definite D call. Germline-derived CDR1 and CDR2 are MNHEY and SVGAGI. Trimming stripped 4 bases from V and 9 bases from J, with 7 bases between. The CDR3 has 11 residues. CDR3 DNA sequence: TGTGCCAGCAGTTTACCGGGTGAGCAGTTCTTC. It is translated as CASSLPGEQFF.

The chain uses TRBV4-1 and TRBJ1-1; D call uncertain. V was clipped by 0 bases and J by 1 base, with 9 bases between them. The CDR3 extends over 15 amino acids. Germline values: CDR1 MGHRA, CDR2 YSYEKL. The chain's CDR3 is CASSQDNWGNTEAFF. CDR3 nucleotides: TGCGCCAGCAGCCAAGATAATTGGGGGAACACTGAAGCTTTCTTT.

The CDR3 DNA reads TGTGCTAGTGGTTTGGGGACTAGCGGGAGTTACGAGCAGTACTTC. Translation: CASGLGTSGSYEQYF. The gene calls are TRBV12-5 and TRBJ2-5; 13 bases are a match to TRBD2. The tail of the sequence fits TRBJ2-7 better, so the J call may be wrong. The CDR3 has 15 residues. Germline CDR1 and CDR2: LGHNT and FRNRAP.

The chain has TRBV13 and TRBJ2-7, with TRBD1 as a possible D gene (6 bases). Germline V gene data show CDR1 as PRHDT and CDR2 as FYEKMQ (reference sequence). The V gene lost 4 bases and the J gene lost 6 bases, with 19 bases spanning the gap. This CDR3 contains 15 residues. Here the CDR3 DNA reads TGTGCCAGCAGCTATCACCCCGCAGGGGTGGCCGAGCAGTACTTC. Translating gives CASSYHPAGVAEQYF.